This T cell receptor (beta chain) was found in a study of post-analysis software for immune sequencing data. For the study at large: Multiple sclerosis in the patients followed relapsing-remitting, secondary progressive and progressive-relapsing courses.

Study conclusions and caveats: Normalized Chao1 diversity was significantly lower in multiple sclerosis patients than in controls.

A word on this clonotype: Its cognate antigen is unknown.

Prepared TCR beta cDNA libraries contained unique molecular identifiers. Input populations of roughly 0.85 to 11 million T cells gave rise to a few hundred thousand cDNA molecules. In TCRdb, the PCR reads were re-called with MiXCR into one record per CDR3 protein. The sample gives approximately 690,000 distinct CDR3 sequences, more than 50% of which show up once; approximately 10% is in the top ten. The sequenced sample consisted of blood. This sequence was found in a girl aged 2 to 9 with multiple sclerosis.

DNA for the CDR3: TGCGCCAGCAGCCAACCGTCCTACGAGCAGTACTTC. Its translation is CASSQPSYEQYF. The chain employs TRBV4-1 and TRBJ2-7, with D hard to call. The ends were cut back, 2 bases at V and 1 base at J, with 3 bases in the middle. The CDR3 contains 12 residues. In germline, CDR1 is MGHRA, CDR2 YSYEKL.